What follows are 8 T cell receptor beta chains derived from one specimen sequenced in a study of cytotoxic CD8 clonotypes in ibrutinib-treated CLL. Method: immunoSEQ multiplex PCR; TCRdb's copy keeps in-frame clones and lacks some. Of approximately 340,000 clones listed, over 60% are singletons. This specimen was PBMCs, taken after 36 months of ibrutinib treatment. The receptors were sampled from a human donor with chronic lymphocytic leukemia.

The chain carries TRBV19 and TRBJ1-5; 7 bases align to TRBD1. Germline trimming cut 6 bases from V and 3 bases from J; bases unmatched to any gene: 8. CDR3 length: 15 amino acids. The germline CDR1 and CDR2 sequences are LNHDA and SQIVND (reference sequence). This CDR3 is CASRLTGLYNQPQHF. CDR3 coding DNA: TGTGCCAGTAGATTGACAGGGCTCTACAATCAGCCCCAGCATTTT. The whole variable domain, remainder taken from reference TRBV19 and TRBJ1-5, is DGGITQSPKYLFRKEGQNVTLSCEQNLNHDAMYWYRQDPGQGLRLIYYSQIVNDFQKGDIAEGYSVSREKKESFPLTVTSAQKNPTAFYLCASRLTGLYNQPQHFGDGTRLSIL.

The chain joins TRBV5-1 to TRBJ2-6; D not certain. The CDR3 has 14 residues. The germline V gene encodes CDR1 SGHRS and CDR2 YFSETQ. V lost 3 bases and J 4 bases, leaving 8 bases between the germline ends. The CDR3 DNA follows: TGCGCCAGCAGCTCCCGTACAGGGGCCAACGTCCTGACTTTC. As protein: CASSSRTGANVLTF.

The V call is TRBV19, the J call TRBJ2-7; no firm D call. The germline V gene encodes CDR1 LNHDA and CDR2 SQIVND (reference sequence). The CDR3 length is 14 residues. Deletions cut 3 bases from V and 2 bases from J, with 11 bases between. The chain's CDR3 is CASSMGRPPYEQYF. As DNA, the CDR3 is TGTGCCAGTAGTATGGGCAGACCGCCCTACGAGCAGTACTTC.

This rearrangement joins TRBV27 to TRBJ2-7; TRBD1 matches 9 bases. The V and J ends lost 3 bases and 3 bases, in that order; junction bases with no gene match: 6. The germline V gene encodes CDR1 MNHEY and CDR2 SMNVEV (reference sequence). This CDR3 has 15 amino acids. CDR3 sequence: CASSLDRGIIYEQYF. CDR3 DNA sequence: TGTGCCAGCAGTTTGGACAGGGGTATAATCTACGAGCAGTACTTC.

This clone was observed a single time. V usage is TRBV4-1 and J usage is TRBJ2-7; TRBD2 aligns across 10 bases. The trim removed 1 base at V and 3 bases at J, leaving 9 bases unmatched. This CDR3 contains 17 residues. The germline gives CDR1 MGHRA, CDR2 YSYEKL. The CDR3 DNA reads as TGCGCCAGCAGCCAAGGTCCACGGACTAGCGGACACTACGAGCAGTACTTC. Amino acid sequence: CASSQGPRTSGHYEQYF.

The V gene is TRBV19, the J gene TRBJ1-4; D possibly corresponds to TRBD1 (6 bases). V lost 1 base to trimming and J lost 6 bases, with 12 bases between them. CDR1 and CDR2 from the germline V gene are LNHDA and SQIVND (reference sequence). The CDR3 spans 15 residues. The CDR3 coding sequence is TGTGCCAGTAGTATAGCCACAGGACAGTATGAAAAACTGTTTTTT. Protein sequence: CASSIATGQYEKLFF.

The rearrangement joins TRBV5-1 to TRBJ2-3; 7 nucleotides line up with TRBD1. The CDR3 runs 15 residues. The ends lost 3 bases at V and 0 bases at J; junction bases unmatched: 4. Per the germline V gene, CDR1 is SGHRS and CDR2 is YFSETQ. CDR3 amino acids: CASSSTGASTDTQYF. The CDR3 DNA is TGCGCCAGCAGCTCCACAGGGGCTAGCACAGATACGCAGTATTTT.

The chain has TRBV11-2 and TRBJ2-7; 7 bases match TRBD2. V lost 6 bases and J lost 5; bases outside the gene matches: 4. Germline CDR1 SGHAT, CDR2 FQNNGV. The CDR3 runs 12 residues. CDR3 amino acids: CASRQAGNEQYF. Written as DNA, the CDR3 is TGTGCCAGCAGACAAGCGGGAAACGAGCAGTACTTC.